The clone carrying this TCR beta chain was picked up many times. Its specificity is unknown. The sorted Tregs were CD4+CD25+CD127-/low cells. Points from the study as a whole: The TCR gene usage of tumor memory CD4+ T cells clustered together with blood and lymph node memory CD4+ cells and with lymph node naive CD4+ cells.

Full-length variable regions came from constant-region reverse primers plus semi-nested Nested Universal Primer A PCR. TCRdb processed the 5' RACE reads anew with MiXCR; each CDR3 protein has one entry. There are fewer than 65,000 distinct CDR3 sequences in the sample; about a fifth occur only once, and 3.2% lies in the top ten. The sample comprised tumor-infiltrating Tregs sorted from the breast tumor. This sequence originates from a female donor with breast cancer.

As DNA, the CDR3 is TGCGCCAGCAGCTCACAAACCAGGGCGACAGCTGGCTACACCTTC. It is translated as CASSSQTRATAGYTF. The rearrangement uses TRBV5-1 and TRBJ1-2; maybe TRBD1 (5 bases). Between the trimmed V and J ends, which lost 3 bases and 7 bases, there was a span of 19 bases. CDR1 SGHRS and CDR2 YFSETQ come from the germline V gene. The CDR3 totals 15 residues.